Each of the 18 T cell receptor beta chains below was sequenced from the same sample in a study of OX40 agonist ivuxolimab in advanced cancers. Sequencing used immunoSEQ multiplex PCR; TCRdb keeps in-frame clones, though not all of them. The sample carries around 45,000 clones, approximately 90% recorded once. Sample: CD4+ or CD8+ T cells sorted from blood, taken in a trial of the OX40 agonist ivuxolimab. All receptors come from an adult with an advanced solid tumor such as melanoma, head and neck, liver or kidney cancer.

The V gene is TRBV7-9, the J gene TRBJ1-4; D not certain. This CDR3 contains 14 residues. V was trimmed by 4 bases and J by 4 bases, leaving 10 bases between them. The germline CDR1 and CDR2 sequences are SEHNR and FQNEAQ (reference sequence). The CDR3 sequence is CASSSDGRNEKLFF. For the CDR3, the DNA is TGTGCCAGCAGCTCCGATGGGCGTAATGAAAAACTGTTTTTT.

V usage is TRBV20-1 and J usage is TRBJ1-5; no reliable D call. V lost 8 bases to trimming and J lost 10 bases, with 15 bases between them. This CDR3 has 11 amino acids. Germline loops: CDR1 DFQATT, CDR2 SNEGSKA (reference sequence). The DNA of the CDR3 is TGCAGTCTGGATCTCCTCGGCCCCCAGCATTTT. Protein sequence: CSLDLLGPQHF.

CDR3 DNA: TGTGCCAGCAGCTTAGTTACGACAGATACGCAGTATTTT. This encodes CASSLVTTDTQYF. The rearrangement joins TRBV7-9 to TRBJ2-3, with D unresolved. The V gene lost 1 base and the J gene lost 3 bases, with 5 bases spanning the gap. The germline CDR1 and CDR2 sequences are SEHNR and FQNEAQ (reference sequence). This CDR3 is 13 amino acids long.

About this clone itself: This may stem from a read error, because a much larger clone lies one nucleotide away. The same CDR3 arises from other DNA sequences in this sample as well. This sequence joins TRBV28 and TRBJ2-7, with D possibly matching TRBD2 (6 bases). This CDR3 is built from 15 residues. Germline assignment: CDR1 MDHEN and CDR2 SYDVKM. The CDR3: CASSLGRGPRNEQYF. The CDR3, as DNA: TGTGCCAGCAGTCTCGGGCGGGGCCCCCGGAACGAGCAGTATTTC.

Here the CDR3 reads CASSRTSGYEQYF. Here the CDR3 DNA reads TGTGCCAGCTCCAGGACTAGCGGCTACGAGCAGTACTTC. V and J are TRBV27 and TRBJ2-7, with 10 positions matching TRBD2. V shed 8 bases and J 3 bases; nucleotides not matched to a gene: 4. Germline loops: CDR1 MNHEY, CDR2 SMNVEV (reference sequence). This CDR3 has 13 amino acids.

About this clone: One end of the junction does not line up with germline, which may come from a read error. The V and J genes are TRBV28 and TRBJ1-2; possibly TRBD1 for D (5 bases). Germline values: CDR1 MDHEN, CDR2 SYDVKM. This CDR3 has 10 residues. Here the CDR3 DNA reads TGTGCCAGCAGTTTAAGACGACAGATCTTC. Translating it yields CASSLRRQIF.

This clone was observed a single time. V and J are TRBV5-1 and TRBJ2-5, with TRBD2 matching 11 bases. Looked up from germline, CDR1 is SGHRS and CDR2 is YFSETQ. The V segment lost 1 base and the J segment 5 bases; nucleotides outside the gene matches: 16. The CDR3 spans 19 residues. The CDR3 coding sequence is TGCGCCAGCAGCTTGAGGGGTAGCGGGAGGGCCGCCAGGGTGGAGACCCAGTACTTC. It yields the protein CASSLRGSGRAARVETQYF.

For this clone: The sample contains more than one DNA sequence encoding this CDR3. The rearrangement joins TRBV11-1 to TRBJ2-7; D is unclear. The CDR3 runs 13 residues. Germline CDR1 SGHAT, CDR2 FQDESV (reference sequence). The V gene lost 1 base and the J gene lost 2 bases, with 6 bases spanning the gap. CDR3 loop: CASSLVGTYEQYF. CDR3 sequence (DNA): TGTGCCAGCAGCTTAGTTGGAACCTACGAGCAGTACTTC.

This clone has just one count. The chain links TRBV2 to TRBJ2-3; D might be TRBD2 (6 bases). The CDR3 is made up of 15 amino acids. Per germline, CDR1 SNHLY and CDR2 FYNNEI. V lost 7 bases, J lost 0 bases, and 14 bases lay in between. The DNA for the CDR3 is TGTGCCAGCACTACAATAGCGGTGAGCACAGATACGCAGTATTTT. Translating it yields CASTTIAVSTDTQYF.

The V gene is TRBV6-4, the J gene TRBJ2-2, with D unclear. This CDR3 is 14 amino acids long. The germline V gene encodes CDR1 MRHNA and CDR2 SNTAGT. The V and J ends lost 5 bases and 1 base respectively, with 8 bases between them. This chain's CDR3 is CASSRAENTGELFF. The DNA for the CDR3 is TGTGCCAGCAGTCGGGCGGAGAACACCGGGGAGCTGTTTTTT.

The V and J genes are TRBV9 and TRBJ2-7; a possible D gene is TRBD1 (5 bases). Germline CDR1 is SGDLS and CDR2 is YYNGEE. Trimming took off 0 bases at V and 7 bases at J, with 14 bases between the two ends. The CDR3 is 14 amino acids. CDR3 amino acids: CASSVEDTPWEQYF. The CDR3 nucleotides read TGTGCCAGCAGCGTAGAGGACACCCCTTGGGAGCAGTACTTC.

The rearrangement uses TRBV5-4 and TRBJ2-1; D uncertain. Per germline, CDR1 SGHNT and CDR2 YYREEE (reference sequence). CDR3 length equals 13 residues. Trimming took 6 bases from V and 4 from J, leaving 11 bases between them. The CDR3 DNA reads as TGTGCCAGCACTAGTGACAATTACAATGAGCAGTTCTTC. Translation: CASTSDNYNEQFF.

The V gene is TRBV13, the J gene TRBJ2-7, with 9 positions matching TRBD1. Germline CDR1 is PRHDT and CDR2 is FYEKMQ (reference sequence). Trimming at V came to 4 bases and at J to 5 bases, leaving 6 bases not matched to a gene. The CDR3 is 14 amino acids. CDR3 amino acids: CASSSGTGIHEQYF. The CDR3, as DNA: TGTGCCAGCAGCTCCGGGACAGGGATCCACGAGCAGTACTTC.

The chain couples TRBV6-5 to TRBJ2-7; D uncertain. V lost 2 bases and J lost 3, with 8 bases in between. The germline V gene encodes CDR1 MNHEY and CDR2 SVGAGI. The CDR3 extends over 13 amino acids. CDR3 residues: CASSYGWGYEQYF. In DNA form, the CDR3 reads TGTGCCAGCAGTTACGGTTGGGGCTACGAGCAGTACTTC.

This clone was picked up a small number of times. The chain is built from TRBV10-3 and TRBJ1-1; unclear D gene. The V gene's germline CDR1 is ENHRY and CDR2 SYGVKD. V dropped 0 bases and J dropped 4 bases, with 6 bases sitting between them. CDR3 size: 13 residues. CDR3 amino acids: CAISESLSTEAFF. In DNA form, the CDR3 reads TGTGCCATCAGTGAGTCGTTGAGCACTGAAGCTTTCTTT.

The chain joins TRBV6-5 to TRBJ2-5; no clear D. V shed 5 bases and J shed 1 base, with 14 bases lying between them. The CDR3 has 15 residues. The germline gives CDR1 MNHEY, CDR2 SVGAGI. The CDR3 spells CASSTIHGSQETQYF. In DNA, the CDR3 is TGTGCCAGCAGTACGATACACGGTTCCCAAGAGACCCAGTACTTC.

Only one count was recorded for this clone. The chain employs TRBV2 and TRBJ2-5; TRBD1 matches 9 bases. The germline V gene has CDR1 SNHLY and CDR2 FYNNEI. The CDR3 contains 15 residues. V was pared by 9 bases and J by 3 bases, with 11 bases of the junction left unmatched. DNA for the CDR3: TGTGCCAGAACATGGGGGCGGACAGGGGAAGAGACCCAGTACTTC. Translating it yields CARTWGRTGEETQYF.

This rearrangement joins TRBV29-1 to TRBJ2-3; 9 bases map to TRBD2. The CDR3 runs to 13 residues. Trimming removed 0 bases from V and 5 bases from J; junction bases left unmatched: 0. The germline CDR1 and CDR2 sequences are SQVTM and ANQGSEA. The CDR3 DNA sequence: TGCAGCGTTGAAGAGCGGGAGGGAGATACGCAGTATTTT. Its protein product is CSVEEREGDTQYF.